Below, 20 T cell receptor beta chains from the same sample are listed, as sequenced in a study of metastatic and nonmetastatic thyroid tumors. No treatment of any kind had been given to any patient before thyroid surgery. From the PCR reads, TCRdb re-called clones with MiXCR. The table has approximately 90,000 clones, around 9.1% seen once. Material: blood. These receptors came from a female donor with papillary thyroid cancer or a benign thyroid nodule (not recorded which). Some clones in this sample may be carry-over from other donors' samples.

V usage is TRBV10-3 and J usage is TRBJ2-5, with D unclear. The V end was cut by 6 bases, the J end by 2 bases, with 16 bases between. Germline CDR1 and CDR2: ENHRY and SYGVKD. The length of the CDR3 is 15 residues. This CDR3 reads CAIRESSLLQETQYF. In nucleotides, the CDR3 is TGTGCCATCAGAGAATCCTCACTCCTTCAAGAGACCCAGTACTTC.

This clone was recorded many times. The chain uses TRBV5-1 and TRBJ2-7, with D tentatively TRBD1 (5 bases). The germline V gene encodes CDR1 SGHRS and CDR2 YFSETQ. V shed 1 base and J shed 1 base, with 9 bases lying between them. The CDR3 is made up of 14 amino acids. The CDR3 DNA is TGCGCCAGCAGCTTGAGTCAGGGTTCCTACGAGCAGTACTTC. Protein sequence: CASSLSQGSYEQYF.

This clone was recorded many times. This chain links TRBV12-3 or TRBV12-4 with TRBJ1-2, with D unresolved. Deletions cut 6 bases from V and 5 bases from J, with 7 bases between. The CDR3 spans 11 residues. The CDR3 nucleotides read TGTGCCAGCAGCGCCGGGTATGGCTACACCTTC. It specifies CASSAGYGYTF.

On this clone itself: One end of the junction varies from germline; a read error may be responsible. This sequence joins TRBV7-9 and TRBJ2-5; TRBD2 might be the D (5 bases). The CDR3 consists of 16 residues. Per the germline V gene, CDR1 is SEHNR and CDR2 is FQNEAQ (reference sequence). In DNA form, the CDR3 reads TGTGCCAGCACACACGTACTAGGGCGGAACCAAGAGACTCAGTACTTC. Protein: CASTHVLGRNQETQYF.

This clone was seen many times. This chain connects TRBV6-1 to TRBJ2-7; TRBD1 matches at 9 bases. The length of the CDR3 is 15 residues. J gave up 5 bases and V 10 bases, and 15 bases lay outside the gene matches. Germline V gene data show CDR1 as MNHNS and CDR2 as SASEGT. The CDR3 coding sequence is TGTGCCACCCGGGGTGCCGGGACAGGGCTCCACGAGCAGTACTTC. Protein: CATRGAGTGLHEQYF.

This chain joins TRBV20-1 and TRBJ1-2; 9 bases match TRBD1. Germline trimming cut 5 bases from V and 4 bases from J; bases unmatched to any gene: 2. This CDR3 has 12 amino acids. Looked up from germline, CDR1 is DFQATT and CDR2 is SNEGSKA (reference sequence). The CDR3 DNA reads TGCAGTGCTCGGACAGGGGCCTATGGCTACACCTTC. Translating gives CSARTGAYGYTF.

The chain joins TRBV20-1 to TRBJ2-3, with 11 bases lining up with TRBD2. Germline CDR1 is DFQATT and CDR2 is SNEGSKA (reference sequence). V lost 0 bases, J lost 5 bases, and 4 bases stayed unmatched. The CDR3 covers 15 residues. The CDR3 DNA reads TGCAGTGCTAGAGACAGTAGCGGGAGGGGAGATACGCAGTATTTT. Its protein product is CSARDSSGRGDTQYF.

At least ten counts were recorded for this clone. The chain combines TRBV6-1 with TRBJ2-1, with D possibly matching TRBD1 (5 bases). The V gene's germline CDR1 is MNHNS and CDR2 SASEGT. Between the trimmed V and J ends, which lost 5 bases and 6 bases, there was a span of 14 bases. The length of the CDR3 is 14 residues. Here the CDR3 DNA reads TGTGCCAGCAGTACGCAGGGTACCCTCAATGAGCAGTTCTTC. This encodes CASSTQGTLNEQFF.

The gene calls are TRBV11-2 and TRBJ2-5; TRBD1 matches 8 bases. CDR1 and CDR2 (germline): SGHAT, FQNNGV. The V and J ends lost 5 bases and 3 bases, in that order; junction bases with no gene match: 14. CDR3 length equals 17 residues. CDR3: CASSPPGQGVGKETQYF. The CDR3 bases are TGTGCCAGCAGCCCACCCGGACAGGGTGTGGGTAAAGAGACCCAGTACTTC.

In its sample, this clone was seen many times. The chain couples TRBV12-3 or TRBV12-4 to TRBJ1-2, with 7 bases lining up with TRBD1. CDR3 size: 17 residues. V lost 6 bases, J lost 0 bases, and 13 bases stayed unmatched. The CDR3 DNA sequence: TGTGCCAGCAGCCAGACCGGACAGGTACAAGCTAACTATGGCTACACCTTC. It specifies CASSQTGQVQANYGYTF.

In its sample, this clone was seen many times. V and J are TRBV20-1 and TRBJ1-1; D not resolved. The CDR3 has 13 amino acids. Germline CDR1 DFQATT, CDR2 SNEGSKA (reference sequence). V was clipped by 0 bases and J by 5 bases, with 10 bases between them. The CDR3: CSARDPRVTEAFF. The CDR3 DNA sequence: TGCAGTGCTAGAGATCCTAGGGTGACTGAAGCTTTCTTT.

In its sample, this clone was seen a few times. This chain links TRBV6-1 with TRBJ2-7; TRBD2 might be the D (6 bases). V gave up 8 bases and J gave up 7 bases, with 18 bases separating them. This CDR3 has 13 amino acids. Germline V CDR1 and CDR2: MNHNS, SASEGT. CDR3 loop: CASPTDPEGEQYF. The CDR3 DNA sequence: TGTGCCAGCCCAACAGATCCGGAGGGAGAGCAGTACTTC.

This clone was detected ten times or more. The chain links TRBV19 to TRBJ2-1, with D unclear. The CDR3 is 15 amino acids. Germline V gene sequence: CDR1 LNHDA, CDR2 SQIVND (reference sequence). The V end was cut by 1 base, the J end by 1 base, with 8 bases between. This CDR3 is CASSIVGLSYNEQFF. The CDR3 DNA follows: TGTGCCAGTAGTATAGTCGGCCTATCCTACAATGAGCAGTTCTTC.

The table lists this clone with many counts. The J gene is TRBJ1-5, the V gene TRBV19; D gene uncertain. Per the germline V gene, CDR1 is LNHDA and CDR2 is SQIVND (reference sequence). V was cut by 4 bases and J by 1 base, with 11 bases left in between. CDR3 length equals 15 residues. The CDR3 DNA follows: TGTGCCAGTAGTAAGGAGAGCCTCAGCAATCAGCCCCAGCATTTT. It encodes CASSKESLSNQPQHF. Supplemented by reference TRBV19 and TRBJ1-5, the full variable domain reads DGGITQSPKYLFRKEGQNVTLSCEQNLNHDAMYWYRQDPGQGLRLIYYSQIVNDFQKGDIAEGYSVSREKKESFPLTVTSAQKNPTAFYLCASSKESLSNQPQHFGDGTRLSIL.

This clone was detected only a few times. The chain uses TRBV5-5 and TRBJ1-6; D perhaps matches TRBD1 (5 bases). Germline CDR1 SGHKS, CDR2 YYEKEE (reference sequence). This CDR3 region has 15 residues. V was cut by 0 bases and J by 9 bases, with 13 bases left in between. Here the CDR3 reads CASSLGGTIISPLHF. The CDR3 nucleotides are TGTGCCAGCAGCTTGGGTGGGACTATCATTTCACCCCTCCACTTT.

This clone was seen ten or more times. The chain carries TRBV11-1 and TRBJ2-7, with a tentative D call TRBD2 (6 bases). CDR3 size: 17 residues. V was trimmed by 5 bases and J by 7 bases, leaving 27 bases between them. Germline V gene sequence: CDR1 SGHAT, CDR2 FQDESV (reference sequence). The CDR3 coding sequence is TGTGCCAGCAGCCCCGCCGCCCCAGGACTAAAGCCAGGGGAGCAGTACTTC. Translated: CASSPAAPGLKPGEQYF.

This clone came up many times. The chain links TRBV6-1 to TRBJ2-7; D perhaps matches TRBD2 (5 bases). The V end was cut by 11 bases, the J end by 7 bases, with 18 bases between. Germline V CDR1 and CDR2: MNHNS, SASEGT. There are 12 residues in the CDR3. CDR3 region: CASQMSAGEQYF. CDR3 in DNA: TGTGCCTCCCAAATGTCGGCGGGTGAGCAGTACTTC.

The sample holds many counts of this clone. The chain couples TRBV2 to TRBJ2-5, with TRBD1 identical over 9 bases. Looked up from germline, CDR1 is SNHLY and CDR2 is FYNNEI. Trimming cost V 6 bases and J 5 bases; bases outside gene matches: 7. This CDR3 has 14 residues. CDR3 loop: CASSGTGSGETQYF. The CDR3 DNA sequence: TGTGCCAGCAGCGGGACAGGGAGTGGTGAGACCCAGTACTTC.

Ten or more counts support this clone. The chain employs TRBV18 and TRBJ2-5; 9 nucleotides align to TRBD1. The CDR3 spans 15 residues. Germline V gene lookup returns CDR1 KGHSH and CDR2 LQKENI. After removal of 2 bases from V and 1 base from J, the junction contained 2 bases not matched to a gene. CDR3: CASSPRDRVQETQYF. Here the CDR3 DNA reads TGTGCCAGCTCACCAAGGGACAGGGTCCAAGAGACCCAGTACTTC.

This clone turned up a few times. The genes are TRBV19 and TRBJ1-4; weak D call: TRBD1 (5 bases). Germline loops: CDR1 LNHDA, CDR2 SQIVND (reference sequence). The CDR3 loop spans 13 amino acids. V lost 9 bases and J lost 4, with 12 bases in between. CDR3 sequence reads: CARGDGSNEKLFF. CDR3 bases: TGTGCCAGGGGGGACGGGAGTAATGAAAAACTGTTTTTT. The full variable domain, completed using reference TRBV19 and TRBJ1-4, is DGGITQSPKYLFRKEGQNVTLSCEQNLNHDAMYWYRQDPGQGLRLIYYSQIVNDFQKGDIAEGYSVSREKKESFPLTVTSAQKNPTAFYLCARGDGSNEKLFFGSGTQLSVL.